This is a list of T cell receptor beta chains from one sample in a study of STAT3 mutations in large granular lymphocyte leukemia. TCRdb's table, derived via immunoSEQ multiplex PCR, lists solely in-frame clones and lacks some. This repertoire shows tens of thousands of clones, around 80% found once; its top ten account for 0.4% to 0.55%. Sequencing was carried out using PBMCs. These TCRs come from a human donor with T large granular lymphocyte leukemia. Some clones in this sample may be carry-over from other donors' samples. CDR3s include the opening cysteine and the closing phenylalanine or tryptophan. A D gene is named only where the DNA matches it firmly. Clone size appears in some rows only: once, few, many, or a class for an expanded clone.

. | TRBD1 | TRBJ2-7 | TRBV10-3 | CAISRRTGGAFYEQYF | TGTGCCATCAGTCGCCGGACAGGGGGCGCTTTCTACGAGCAGTACTTC
once | TRBD2 | TRBJ2-1 | TRBV4-3 | CASSQKAGDVSYNEQFF | TGCGCCAGCAGCCAAAAAGCGGGGGACGTCTCCTACAATGAGCAGTTCTTC
. | TRBD2 | TRBJ2-1 | TRBV9 | CASSVKGTSGYNEQFF | TGTGCCAGCAGCGTGAAAGGGACTAGCGGGTACAATGAGCAGTTCTTC
. | . | TRBJ2-1 | TRBV7-8 | CASSFKGRRTDNEQFF | TGTGCCAGCAGCTTTAAAGGCAGGAGGACAGACAATGAGCAGTTCTTC
. | . | TRBJ1-5 | TRBV7-2 | CASSPEGGRQPQHF | TGTGCCAGCAGCCCAGAGGGCGGCCGTCAGCCCCAGCATTTT
few | . | TRBJ1-2 | TRBV6-1 | CASRATVEGYTF | TGTGCCAGCAGGGCGACAGTAGAAGGCTACACCTTC
. | . | TRBJ2-1 | TRBV30 | CAWSGGVHNEQFF | TGTGCGTGGTCGGGCGGGGTCCACAATGAGCAGTTCTTC
few | . | TRBJ1-1 | TRBV2 | CASRPPNTEAFF | TGTGCCAGCCGCCCCCCGAACACTGAAGCTTTCTTT
. | . | TRBJ2-7 | TRBV6-1 | CASRLHRDTSYEQYF | TGTGCCAGCAGGTTGCACAGGGATACGTCCTACGAGCAGTACTTC
. | TRBD2 | TRBJ2-3 | TRBV15 | CATSRRTSGGADTQYF | TGTGCCACCAGCAGACGGACTAGCGGGGGGGCGGATACGCAGTATTTT
. | . | TRBJ1-1 | TRBV5-1 | CASSIEGGGATEAFF | TGCGCCAGCAGCATTGAGGGAGGGGGGGCCACTGAAGCTTTCTTT
. | . | TRBJ2-3 | TRBV5-4 | CASSQDQSSTDTQYF | TGTGCCAGCAGCCAGGACCAGTCTAGCACAGATACGCAGTATTTT
few | TRBD1 | TRBJ1-2 | TRBV27 | CASSPDRGFGGYTF | TGTGCCAGCAGTCCCGACAGGGGGTTCGGGGGCTACACCTTC
. | TRBD2 | TRBJ2-1 | TRBV11-2 | CASSLRGTSGASYNEQFF | TGTGCCAGCAGCCTTAGGGGGACTAGCGGGGCCTCCTACAATGAGCAGTTCTTC
. | . | TRBJ1-1 | TRBV7-9 | CASSFRHLNTEAFF | TGTGCCAGCAGCTTCAGACACTTGAACACTGAAGCTTTCTTT
few | TRBD1 | TRBJ1-5 | TRBV7-2 | CASSSPSGQGDQPQHF | TGTGCCAGCAGCTCCCCCTCGGGACAGGGCGATCAGCCCCAGCATTTT
. | . | TRBJ2-3 | TRBV30 | CAWSVLGLSTDTQYF | TGTGCCTGGAGTGTACTTGGGCTTAGCACAGATACGCAGTATTTT
once | . | TRBJ1-6 | TRBV7-2 | CASSLEGSSNSPLHF | TGTGCCAGCAGCTTAGAAGGGTCAAGCAATTCACCCCTCCACTTT
. | . | TRBJ1-5 | TRBV6-1 | CASSEISNQPQHF | TGTGCCAGCAGTGAAATAAGCAATCAGCCCCAGCATTTT
. | . | TRBJ2-2 | TRBV7-9 | CASTGGDGTGELFF | TGTGCCAGCACCGGGGGCGACGGCACCGGGGAGCTGTTTTTT
few | . | TRBJ2-7 | TRBV4-2 | CASSQTTGYTYEQYF | TGTGCCAGCAGCCAGACAACAGGGTATACCTACGAGCAGTACTTC
. | TRBD1 | TRBJ2-7 | TRBV5-5 | CASSTLTGTGNGEQYF | TGTGCCAGCAGCACTCTGACCGGGACAGGGAATGGAGAGCAGTACTTC
few | . | TRBJ2-1 | TRBV18 | CASSTDSGEQFF | TGTGCCAGCTCAACGGACAGCGGGGAGCAGTTCTTC
few | . | TRBJ1-2 | TRBV6-1 | CASSDQGVGGYTF | TGTGCCAGCAGTGACCAGGGTGTGGGCGGCTACACCTTC
. | . | TRBJ2-5 | TRBV18 | CASSPPNQETQYF | TGTGCCAGCTCACCACCGAACCAAGAGACCCAGTACTTC
few | . | TRBJ2-7 | TRBV27 | CASSLGQMYEQYF | TGTGCCAGCAGTTTAGGACAGATGTACGAGCAGTACTTC
. | . | TRBJ1-2 | TRBV6-6 | CASSPTVYGYTF | TGTGCCAGCAGTCCTACGGTCTATGGCTACACCTTC
. | . | TRBJ1-5 | TRBV2 | CASSGTSFSNQPQHF | TGTGCCAGCAGCGGGACCAGCTTTAGCAATCAGCCCCAGCATTTT
. | . | TRBJ2-5 | TRBV7-9 | CASSPSTGRQTQYF | TGTGCCAGCAGCCCATCGACAGGGAGGCAGACCCAGTACTTC
. | . | TRBJ1-3 | TRBV5-1 | CASSLGQAGNTIYF | TGCGCCAGCAGCTTGGGGCAGGCTGGAAACACCATATATTTT
. | TRBD1 | TRBJ1-2 | TRBV2 | CASSEGTARGGYTF | TGTGCCAGCAGCGAGGGGACAGCCCGCGGGGGCTACACCTTC
. | . | TRBJ2-5 | TRBV20-1 | CSASIETQYF | TGCAGTGCTAGCATAGAGACCCAGTACTTC
. | . | TRBJ2-2 | TRBV18 | CASSRSSWTTNTGELFF | TGTGCCAGCTCACGGTCAAGTTGGACTACCAACACCGGGGAGCTGTTTTTT
. | . | TRBJ1-5 | TRBV19 | CASSRVKQGNQPQHF | TGTGCCAGTAGTAGAGTGAAGCAGGGCAATCAGCCCCAGCATTTT
once | . | TRBJ1-2 | TRBV19 | CASSIGPGNYGYTF | TGTGCCAGTAGTATTGGTCCTGGGAACTATGGCTACACCTTC
. | . | TRBJ2-2 | TRBV5-1 | CASSSNRLWETGELFF | TGCGCCAGCAGCTCAAACAGGTTGTGGGAAACCGGGGAGCTGTTTTTT
. | TRBD2 | TRBJ2-3 | TRBV29-1 | CSVPFSGVQDTQYF | TGCAGCGTCCCGTTTAGCGGGGTCCAGGATACGCAGTATTTT
. | . | TRBJ2-7 | TRBV6-1 | CASSPSYEQYF | TGTGCCAGCAGCCCTTCCTACGAGCAGTACTTC
. | . | TRBJ2-1 | TRBV5-1 | CASSLEVEVFF | TGCGCCAGCAGCTTGGAGGTAGAGGTGTTCTTC
. | . | TRBJ2-3 | TRBV19 | CASSIARASTDTQYF | TGTGCCAGTAGTATAGCCCGAGCTAGCACAGATACGCAGTATTTT
. | TRBD2 | TRBJ2-3 | TRBV6-1 | CASSEVAGGWGDTQYF | TGTGCCAGCAGTGAGGTAGCGGGGGGTTGGGGAGATACGCAGTATTTT